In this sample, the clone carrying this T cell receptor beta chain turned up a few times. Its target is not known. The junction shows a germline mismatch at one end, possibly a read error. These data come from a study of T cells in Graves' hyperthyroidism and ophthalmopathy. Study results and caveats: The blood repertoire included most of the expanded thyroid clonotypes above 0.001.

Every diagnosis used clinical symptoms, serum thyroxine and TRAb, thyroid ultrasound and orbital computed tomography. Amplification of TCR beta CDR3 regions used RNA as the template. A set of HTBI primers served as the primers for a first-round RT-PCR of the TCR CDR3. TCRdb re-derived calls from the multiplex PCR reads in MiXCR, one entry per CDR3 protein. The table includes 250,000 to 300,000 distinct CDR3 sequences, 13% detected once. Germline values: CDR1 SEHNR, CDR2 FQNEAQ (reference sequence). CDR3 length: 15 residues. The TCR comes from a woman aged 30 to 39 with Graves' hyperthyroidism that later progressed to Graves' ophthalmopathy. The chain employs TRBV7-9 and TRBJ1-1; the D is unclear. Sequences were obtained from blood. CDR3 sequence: CASSLSWSGSTEAFF. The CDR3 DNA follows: TGTGCCAGCAGCCTTTCGTGGTCGGGGAGCACTGAAGCCTTCTTT.